This T cell receptor (beta chain) was sequenced in a study of blood T cell repertoires in COVID-19. Study details: Collection of acute and convalescent COVID-19 samples took place in the United States, Italy and Spain.

Study processing details: Amplification of reference gene primers was used by the study to estimate nucleated cell counts. Measured with immunoSEQ multiplex PCR; TCRdb has only the in-frame clones, and not every one. The DNA gave D and trimming, while V, J and clone size come from that table. The sample lists around 250,000 clones, about 85% seen once, with roughly 2% in the top ten. Germline V CDR1 and CDR2: PRHDT, FYEKMQ (reference sequence). V was pared by 8 bases and J by 1 base, with 10 bases of the junction left unmatched. This CDR3 has 17 residues. V usage is TRBV13 and J usage is TRBJ2-3; TRBD2 aligns across 12 bases. Source material: peripheral blood. This receptor was taken from a man younger than 45 who had recovered from COVID-19. CDR3 residues: CASQRLAGGRGTDTQYF. CDR3 nucleotide sequence: TGTGCCAGCCAAAGGCTAGCGGGGGGGAGGGGCACAGATACGCAGTATTTT.